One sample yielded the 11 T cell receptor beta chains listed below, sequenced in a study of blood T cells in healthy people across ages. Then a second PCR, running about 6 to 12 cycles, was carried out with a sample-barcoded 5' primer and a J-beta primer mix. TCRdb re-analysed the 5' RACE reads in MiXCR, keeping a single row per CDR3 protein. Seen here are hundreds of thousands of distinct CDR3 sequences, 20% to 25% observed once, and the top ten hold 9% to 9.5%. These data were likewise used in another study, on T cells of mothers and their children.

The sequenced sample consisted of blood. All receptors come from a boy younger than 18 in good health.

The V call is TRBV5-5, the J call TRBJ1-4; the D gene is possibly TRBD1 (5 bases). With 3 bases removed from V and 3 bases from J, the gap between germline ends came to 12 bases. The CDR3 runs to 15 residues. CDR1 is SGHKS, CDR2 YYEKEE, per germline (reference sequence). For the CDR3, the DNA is TGTGCCAGCAGCTGGGGACGAGTCGCTAATGAAAAACTGTTTTTT. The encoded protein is CASSWGRVANEKLFF.

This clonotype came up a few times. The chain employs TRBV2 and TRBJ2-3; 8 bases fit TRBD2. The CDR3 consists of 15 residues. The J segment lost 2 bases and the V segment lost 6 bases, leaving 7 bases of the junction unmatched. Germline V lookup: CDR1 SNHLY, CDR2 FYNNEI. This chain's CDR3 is CASRKSGSPTDTQYF. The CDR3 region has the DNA TGTGCCAGCAGAAAAAGCGGGAGCCCCACAGATACGCAGTATTTT.

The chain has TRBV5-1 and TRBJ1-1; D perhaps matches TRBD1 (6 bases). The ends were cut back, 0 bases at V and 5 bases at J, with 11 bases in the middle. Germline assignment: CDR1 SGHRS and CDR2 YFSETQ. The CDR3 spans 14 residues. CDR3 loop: CASSLASGATEAFF. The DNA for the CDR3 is TGCGCCAGCAGCTTGGCCTCGGGGGCTACTGAAGCTTTCTTT.

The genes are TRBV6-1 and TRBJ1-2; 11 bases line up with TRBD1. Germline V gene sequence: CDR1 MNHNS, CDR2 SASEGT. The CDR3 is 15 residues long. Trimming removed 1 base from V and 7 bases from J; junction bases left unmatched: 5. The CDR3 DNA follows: TGTGCCAGCAGTGAAGGCGGACAGGGGGCGCGTGGCTACACCTTC. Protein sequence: CASSEGGQGARGYTF.

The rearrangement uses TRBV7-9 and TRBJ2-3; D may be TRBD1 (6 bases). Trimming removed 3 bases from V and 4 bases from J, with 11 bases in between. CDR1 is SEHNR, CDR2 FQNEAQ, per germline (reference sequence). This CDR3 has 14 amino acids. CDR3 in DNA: TGTGCCAGCAGCTTGGGGGCGGACTCAGATACGCAGTATTTT. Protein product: CASSLGADSDTQYF.

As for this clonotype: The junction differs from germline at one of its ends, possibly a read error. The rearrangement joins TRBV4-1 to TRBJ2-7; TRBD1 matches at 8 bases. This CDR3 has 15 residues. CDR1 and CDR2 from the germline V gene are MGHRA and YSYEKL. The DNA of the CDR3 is TGCGCCAGCAGCCGCTTGAAGACAGGGGATTACGAGCGGTACTTC. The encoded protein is CASSRLKTGDYERYF.

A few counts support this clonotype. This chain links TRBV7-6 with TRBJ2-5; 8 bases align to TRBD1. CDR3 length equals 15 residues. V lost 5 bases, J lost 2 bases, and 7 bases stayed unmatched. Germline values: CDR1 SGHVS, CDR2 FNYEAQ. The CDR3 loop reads CASSGRQGFQETQYF. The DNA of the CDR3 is TGTGCCAGCAGCGGACGACAGGGGTTTCAAGAGACCCAGTACTTC.

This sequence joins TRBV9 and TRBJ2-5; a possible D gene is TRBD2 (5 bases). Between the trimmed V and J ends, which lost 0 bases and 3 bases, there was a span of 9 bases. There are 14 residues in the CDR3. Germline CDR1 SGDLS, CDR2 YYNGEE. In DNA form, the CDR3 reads TGTGCCAGCAGCGTAGGAGGGTGGGAAGAGACCCAGTACTTC. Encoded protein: CASSVGGWEETQYF.

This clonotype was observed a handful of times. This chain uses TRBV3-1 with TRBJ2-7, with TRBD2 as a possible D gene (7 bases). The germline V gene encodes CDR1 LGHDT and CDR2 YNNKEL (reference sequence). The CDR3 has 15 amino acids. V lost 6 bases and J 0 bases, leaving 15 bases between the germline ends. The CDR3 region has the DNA TGTGCCAGCAGTCCAGCTGGGGGGGCCTCCTACGAGCAGTACTTC. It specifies CASSPAGGASYEQYF.

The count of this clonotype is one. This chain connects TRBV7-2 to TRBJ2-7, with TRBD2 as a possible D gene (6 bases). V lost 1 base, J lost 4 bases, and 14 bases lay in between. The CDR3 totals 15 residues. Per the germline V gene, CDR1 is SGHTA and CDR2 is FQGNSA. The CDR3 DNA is TGTGCCAGCAGCTTAGGGGGGGAAAGTTCATACGAGCAGTACTTC. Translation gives CASSLGGESSYEQYF. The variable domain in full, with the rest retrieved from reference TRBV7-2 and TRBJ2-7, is GAGVSQSPSNKVTEKGKDVELRCDPISGHTALYWYRQSLGQGLEFLIYFQGNSAPDKSGLPSDRFSAERTGGSVSTLTIQRTQQEDSAVYLCASSLGGESSYEQYFGPGTRLTVT.

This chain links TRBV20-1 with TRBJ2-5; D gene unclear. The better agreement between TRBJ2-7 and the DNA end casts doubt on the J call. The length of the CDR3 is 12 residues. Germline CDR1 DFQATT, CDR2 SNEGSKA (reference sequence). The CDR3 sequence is CSARGAGHEQYF. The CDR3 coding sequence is TGCAGTGCTAGAGGTGCCGGACACGAGCAGTACTTC.